These T cell receptor beta chains were read from a single sample in a study of blood T cell repertoires in COVID-19. Here immunoSEQ multiplex PCR was the method, and the copy in TCRdb shows in-frame clones only, minus some. The sample lists around 66,000 clones, around 87% occurring once. Sequenced input: peripheral blood. These receptors were obtained from a man in his sixties with acute or convalescent COVID-19. Both conserved end residues are part of each CDR3. Each record gives: D gene, V gene, J gene, clone size, CDR3 protein, CDR3 DNA. The D gene is left open where the match is weak. Size tells how often a clone was seen (once, few, many) or the class of an expanded clone, and some rows leave it out.

d_gene: TRBD1; v_gene: TRBV2; j_gene: TRBJ1-4; abundance: -; CDR3aa: CASRWGQGDEKLFF; CDR3nt: TGTGCCAGCAGGTGGGGACAGGGGGACGAAAAACTGTTTTTT
d_gene: TRBD1; v_gene: TRBV6-2/TRBV6-3; j_gene: TRBJ1-1; abundance: -; CDR3aa: CASSLLLTGTGFFYRDTEAFF; CDR3nt: TGTGCCAGCAGTTTACTTCTCACCGGGACAGGGTTTTTTTATCGAGACACTGAAGCTTTCTTT
d_gene: -; v_gene: TRBV20-1; j_gene: TRBJ1-5; abundance: -; CDR3aa: CSASSGVGQPQHF; CDR3nt: TGCAGTGCTAGTTCGGGGGTGGGTCAGCCCCAGCATTTT
d_gene: -; v_gene: TRBV6-5; j_gene: TRBJ1-3; abundance: once; CDR3aa: CASRVQGVGNTIYF; CDR3nt: TGTGCCAGCAGGGTACAGGGTGTTGGAAACACCATATATTTT
d_gene: TRBD1; v_gene: TRBV5-1; j_gene: TRBJ1-2; abundance: -; CDR3aa: CASSLGDRVSLGYTF; CDR3nt: TGCGCCAGCAGCTTGGGGGACAGGGTTTCCTTGGGCTACACCTTC
d_gene: -; v_gene: TRBV10-3; j_gene: TRBJ1-2; abundance: -; CDR3aa: CAISESKTDGYTF; CDR3nt: TGTGCCATCAGTGAGTCGAAAACGGATGGCTACACCTTC
d_gene: TRBD1; v_gene: TRBV19; j_gene: TRBJ1-2; abundance: -; CDR3aa: CATSDRGVFYGYTF; CDR3nt: TGTGCCACCTCCGACAGGGGGGTTTTCTATGGCTACACCTTC
d_gene: TRBD1; v_gene: TRBV7-2; j_gene: TRBJ2-1; abundance: -; CDR3aa: CASSLRDSSSYNEQFF; CDR3nt: TGTGCCAGCAGCTTAAGGGACAGCAGCTCCTACAATGAGCAGTTCTTC
d_gene: TRBD2; v_gene: TRBV6-1; j_gene: TRBJ2-3; abundance: -; CDR3aa: CASSGLAGRTSTDTQYF; CDR3nt: TGTGCCAGCAGTGGACTAGCGGGACGAACTAGCACAGATACGCAGTATTTT
d_gene: -; v_gene: TRBV12-5; j_gene: TRBJ1-3; abundance: -; CDR3aa: CASGLFVTGDGKSGNTIYF; CDR3nt: TGTGCTAGTGGTTTGTTCGTTACGGGGGACGGAAAATCTGGAAACACCATATATTTT
d_gene: TRBD1; v_gene: TRBV7-9; j_gene: TRBJ1-1; abundance: -; CDR3aa: CASSLGQAEGEAFF; CDR3nt: TGTGCCAGCAGCCTCGGACAGGCGGAGGGTGAAGCTTTCTTT
d_gene: -; v_gene: TRBV19; j_gene: TRBJ1-1; abundance: -; CDR3aa: CASSYRRDTEAFF; CDR3nt: TGTGCCAGTAGCTATAGGCGGGACACTGAAGCTTTCTTT
d_gene: TRBD1; v_gene: TRBV9; j_gene: TRBJ1-2; abundance: -; CDR3aa: CASSVAGTGNPYGYTF; CDR3nt: TGTGCCAGCAGCGTAGCCGGGACAGGGAACCCCTATGGCTACACCTTC
d_gene: TRBD1; v_gene: TRBV24-1; j_gene: TRBJ1-1; abundance: -; CDR3aa: CATMGQLNTEAFF; CDR3nt: TGTGCCACCATGGGACAGTTGAACACTGAAGCTTTCTTT
d_gene: -; v_gene: TRBV5-1; j_gene: TRBJ1-2; abundance: -; CDR3aa: CASSPQGLDGYTF; CDR3nt: TGCGCCAGCAGCCCGCAGGGCCTTGATGGCTACACCTTC
d_gene: TRBD1; v_gene: TRBV5-1; j_gene: TRBJ1-2; abundance: once; CDR3aa: CASSSGQGGYTF; CDR3nt: TGCGCCAGCAGCTCTGGACAGGGAGGCTACACCTTC
d_gene: TRBD1; v_gene: TRBV19; j_gene: TRBJ2-7; abundance: -; CDR3aa: CASSMGQGPYEQYF; CDR3nt: TGTGCCAGTAGTATGGGACAGGGGCCCTACGAGCAGTACTTC
d_gene: -; v_gene: TRBV4-3; j_gene: TRBJ1-2; abundance: once; CDR3aa: CASSQSRTPRRSGYTF; CDR3nt: TGCGCCAGCAGCCAATCCAGGACACCTCGGAGATCGGGCTACACCTTC
d_gene: TRBD1; v_gene: TRBV7-9; j_gene: TRBJ2-7; abundance: -; CDR3aa: CASSLGQGGSYEQYF; CDR3nt: TGTGCCAGCAGCTTAGGACAGGGCGGGTCCTACGAGCAGTACTTC
d_gene: TRBD1; v_gene: TRBV3-1/TRBV3-2; j_gene: TRBJ2-7; abundance: -; CDR3aa: CASSGTGPYEQYF; CDR3nt: TGTGCCAGCAGCGGGACAGGGCCCTACGAGCAGTACTTC
d_gene: TRBD2; v_gene: TRBV7-2; j_gene: TRBJ2-7; abundance: -; CDR3aa: CASSLGLAGGEYF; CDR3nt: TGTGCCAGCAGCTTAGGACTAGCGGGGGGCGAGTACTTC
d_gene: TRBD2; v_gene: TRBV11-3; j_gene: TRBJ2-1; abundance: -; CDR3aa: CASSAGLAAYNEQFF; CDR3nt: TGTGCCAGCAGCGCGGGACTAGCGGCCTACAATGAGCAGTTCTTC
d_gene: -; v_gene: TRBV15; j_gene: TRBJ1-3; abundance: -; CDR3aa: CATGVGAGNTIYF; CDR3nt: TGTGCCACCGGGGTAGGGGCTGGAAACACCATATATTTT
d_gene: -; v_gene: TRBV6-6; j_gene: TRBJ2-3; abundance: -; CDR3aa: CASSLPLAGGTDTQYF; CDR3nt: TGTGCCAGCAGCCTCCCCCTCGCCGGGGGCACAGATACGCAGTATTTT
d_gene: TRBD2; v_gene: TRBV5-4; j_gene: TRBJ2-5; abundance: -; CDR3aa: CASSLGRGAQETQYF; CDR3nt: TGTGCCAGCAGCTTGGGGCGGGGGGCCCAAGAGACCCAGTACTTC
d_gene: TRBD1; v_gene: TRBV6-5; j_gene: TRBJ1-5; abundance: -; CDR3aa: CASSLTGGNQPQHF; CDR3nt: TGTGCCAGCAGCCTTACAGGGGGCAATCAGCCCCAGCATTTT
d_gene: TRBD1; v_gene: TRBV6-2/TRBV6-3; j_gene: TRBJ1-2; abundance: -; CDR3aa: CASSYTGQGASGYTF; CDR3nt: TGTGCCAGCAGTTACACGGGACAGGGGGCGTCCGGCTACACCTTC
d_gene: TRBD1; v_gene: TRBV12-5; j_gene: TRBJ2-5; abundance: -; CDR3aa: CASGLVLGQGGETQYF; CDR3nt: TGTGCTAGTGGTTTGGTACTGGGACAGGGAGGGGAGACCCAGTACTTC
d_gene: TRBD2; v_gene: TRBV3-1/TRBV3-2; j_gene: TRBJ2-7; abundance: few; CDR3aa: CASSQRGAYEQYF; CDR3nt: TGTGCCAGCAGCCAGCGGGGGGCCTACGAGCAGTACTTC
d_gene: TRBD1; v_gene: TRBV5-6; j_gene: TRBJ1-1; abundance: -; CDR3aa: CASNGQGQTEAFF; CDR3nt: TGTGCCAGCAACGGACAGGGGCAGACTGAAGCTTTCTTT
d_gene: -; v_gene: TRBV5-1; j_gene: TRBJ2-3; abundance: -; CDR3aa: CASSLALNYQTDTQYF; CDR3nt: TGCGCCAGCAGCTTGGCCCTGAACTACCAAACAGATACGCAGTATTTT
d_gene: -; v_gene: TRBV5-1; j_gene: TRBJ2-5; abundance: -; CDR3aa: CASSSGGRETQYF; CDR3nt: TGCGCCAGCAGCTCTGGGGGGAGAGAGACCCAGTACTTC
d_gene: -; v_gene: TRBV18; j_gene: TRBJ1-5; abundance: -; CDR3aa: CASSPGGVNQPQHF; CDR3nt: TGTGCCAGCTCACCAGGGGGGGTCAATCAGCCCCAGCATTTT
d_gene: -; v_gene: TRBV6-5; j_gene: TRBJ1-6; abundance: once; CDR3aa: CASSYFPAGLNSPLHF; CDR3nt: TGTGCCAGCAGTTACTTTCCGGCAGGTTTGAATTCACCCCTCCACTTT
d_gene: -; v_gene: TRBV5-6; j_gene: TRBJ1-1; abundance: -; CDR3aa: CASSLWTGGFEAFF; CDR3nt: TGTGCCAGCAGCTTGTGGACGGGGGGATTTGAAGCTTTCTTT
d_gene: TRBD1; v_gene: TRBV4-3; j_gene: TRBJ2-7; abundance: -; CDR3aa: CASSYLGQNSYEQYF; CDR3nt: TGCGCCAGCAGTTACCTGGGACAGAATTCCTACGAGCAGTACTTC
d_gene: TRBD1; v_gene: TRBV5-4; j_gene: TRBJ1-1; abundance: once; CDR3aa: CASSILTGGNTEAFF; CDR3nt: TGTGCCAGCAGCATACTGACAGGGGGGAACACTGAAGCTTTCTTT
d_gene: -; v_gene: TRBV2; j_gene: TRBJ2-2; abundance: -; CDR3aa: CASSAQGIGVSGELFF; CDR3nt: TGTGCCAGCAGTGCACAGGGAATCGGGGTATCCGGGGAGCTGTTTTTT
d_gene: -; v_gene: TRBV18; j_gene: TRBJ1-2; abundance: -; CDR3aa: CASSPVDRPSAQGYGYTF; CDR3nt: TGTGCCAGCTCACCCGTCGACAGGCCCTCTGCCCAGGGCTATGGCTACACCTTC
d_gene: TRBD1; v_gene: TRBV5-8; j_gene: TRBJ1-2; abundance: -; CDR3aa: CASSLSGTGVYGYTF; CDR3nt: TGTGCCAGCAGCTTGTCCGGGACAGGGGTCTATGGCTACACCTTC
d_gene: -; v_gene: TRBV13; j_gene: TRBJ2-2; abundance: -; CDR3aa: CASSLARNTGELFF; CDR3nt: TGTGCCAGCAGCTTAGCCCGGAACACCGGGGAGCTGTTTTTT
d_gene: -; v_gene: TRBV10-3; j_gene: TRBJ1-5; abundance: -; CDR3aa: CAISEGDQPQHF; CDR3nt: TGTGCCATCAGTGAGGGAGATCAGCCCCAGCATTTT